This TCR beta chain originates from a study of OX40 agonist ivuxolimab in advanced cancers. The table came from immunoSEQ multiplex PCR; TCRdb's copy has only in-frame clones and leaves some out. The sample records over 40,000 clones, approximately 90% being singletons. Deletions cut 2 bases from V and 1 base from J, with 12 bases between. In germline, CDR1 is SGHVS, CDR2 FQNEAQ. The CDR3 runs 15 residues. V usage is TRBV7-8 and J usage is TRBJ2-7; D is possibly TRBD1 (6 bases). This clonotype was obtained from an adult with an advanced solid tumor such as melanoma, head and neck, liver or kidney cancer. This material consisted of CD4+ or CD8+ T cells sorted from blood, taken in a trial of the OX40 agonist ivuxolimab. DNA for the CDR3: TGTGCCAGCAGCTTATTTGGGACATCATCCTACGAGCAGTACTTC. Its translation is CASSLFGTSSYEQYF.